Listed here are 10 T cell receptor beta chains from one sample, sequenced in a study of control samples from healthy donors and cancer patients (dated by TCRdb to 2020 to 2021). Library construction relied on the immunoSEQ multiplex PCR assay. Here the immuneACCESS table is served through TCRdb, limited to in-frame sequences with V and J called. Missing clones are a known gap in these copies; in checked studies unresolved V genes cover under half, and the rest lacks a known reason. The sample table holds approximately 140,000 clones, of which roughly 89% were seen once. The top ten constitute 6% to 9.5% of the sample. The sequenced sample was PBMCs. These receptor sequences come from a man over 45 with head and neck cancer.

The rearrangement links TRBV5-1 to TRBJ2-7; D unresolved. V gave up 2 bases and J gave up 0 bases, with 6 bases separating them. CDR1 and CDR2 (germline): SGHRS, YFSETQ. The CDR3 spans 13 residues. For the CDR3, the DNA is TGCGCCAGCAGCTTAGGAGTCTCCTACGAGCAGTACTTC. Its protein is CASSLGVSYEQYF.

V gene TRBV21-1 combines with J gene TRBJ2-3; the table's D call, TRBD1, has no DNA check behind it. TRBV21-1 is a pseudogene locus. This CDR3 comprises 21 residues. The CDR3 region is CASSLPCGTGQATGVKDTQYF. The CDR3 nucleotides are TGTGCCAGCAGCCTTCCGTGTGGGACAGGCCAGGCAACGGGAGTAAAAGATACGCAGTATTTT.

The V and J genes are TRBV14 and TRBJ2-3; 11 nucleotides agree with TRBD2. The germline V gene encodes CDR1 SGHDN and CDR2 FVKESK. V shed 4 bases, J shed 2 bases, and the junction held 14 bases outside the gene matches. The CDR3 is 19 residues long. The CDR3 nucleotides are TGTGCCAGCAGCCCCACAGGACTAGCGGGCCTATTTTTCACAGATACGCAGTATTTT. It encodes CASSPTGLAGLFFTDTQYF.

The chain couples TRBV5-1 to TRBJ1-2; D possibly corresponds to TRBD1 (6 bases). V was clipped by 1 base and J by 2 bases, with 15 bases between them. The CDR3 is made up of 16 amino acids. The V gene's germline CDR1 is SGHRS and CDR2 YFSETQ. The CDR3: CASSLRTGHQNYGYTF. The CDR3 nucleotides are TGCGCCAGCAGCTTGAGGACGGGACACCAAAACTATGGCTACACCTTC.

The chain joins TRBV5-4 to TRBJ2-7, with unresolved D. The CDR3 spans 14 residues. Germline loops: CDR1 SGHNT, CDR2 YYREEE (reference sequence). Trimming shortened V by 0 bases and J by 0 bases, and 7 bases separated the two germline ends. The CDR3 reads CASSLDISSYEQYF. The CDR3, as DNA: TGTGCCAGCAGCTTGGACATTAGCTCCTACGAGCAGTACTTC.

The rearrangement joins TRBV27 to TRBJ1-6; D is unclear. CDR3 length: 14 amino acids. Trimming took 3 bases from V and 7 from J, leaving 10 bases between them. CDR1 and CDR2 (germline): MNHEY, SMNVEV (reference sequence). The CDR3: CASSLESSNSPLHF. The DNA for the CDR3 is TGTGCCAGCAGTTTGGAGAGCTCAAATTCACCCCTCCACTTT.

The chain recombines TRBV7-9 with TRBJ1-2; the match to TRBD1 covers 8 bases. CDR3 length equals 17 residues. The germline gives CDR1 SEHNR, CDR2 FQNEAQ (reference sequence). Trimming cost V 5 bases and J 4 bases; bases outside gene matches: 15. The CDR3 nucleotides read TGTGCCAGCAGCCATCCGGCAGCCGGGACAGGCCGCTATGGCTACACCTTC. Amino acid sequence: CASSHPAAGTGRYGYTF.

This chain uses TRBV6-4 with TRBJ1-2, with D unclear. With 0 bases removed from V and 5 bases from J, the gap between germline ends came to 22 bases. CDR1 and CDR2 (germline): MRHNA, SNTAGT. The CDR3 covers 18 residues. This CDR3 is CASSDSLRVTGLPYGYTF. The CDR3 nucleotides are TGTGCCAGCAGTGACTCATTGAGGGTTACCGGGTTGCCTTATGGCTACACCTTC.

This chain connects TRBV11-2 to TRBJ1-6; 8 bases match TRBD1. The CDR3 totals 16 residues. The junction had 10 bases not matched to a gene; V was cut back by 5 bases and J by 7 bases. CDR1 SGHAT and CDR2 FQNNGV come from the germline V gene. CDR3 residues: CASSPSTGEINSPLHF. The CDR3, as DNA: TGTGCCAGCAGCCCCTCGACAGGGGAGATCAATTCACCCCTCCACTTT. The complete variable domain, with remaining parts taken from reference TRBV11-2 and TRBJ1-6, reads EAGVAQSPRYKIIEKRQSVAFWCNPISGHATLYWYQQILGQGPKLLIQFQNNGVVDDSQLPKDRFSAERLKGVDSTLKIQPAKLEDSAVYLCASSPSTGEINSPLHFGNGTRLTVT.

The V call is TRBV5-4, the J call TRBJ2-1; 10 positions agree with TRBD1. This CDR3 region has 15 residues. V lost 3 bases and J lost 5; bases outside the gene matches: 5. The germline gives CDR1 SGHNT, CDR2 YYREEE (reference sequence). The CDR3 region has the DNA TGTGCCAGCAGCTATGGACAGGGGGTGGACAATGAGCAGTTCTTC. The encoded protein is CASSYGQGVDNEQFF.